This passage covers 29 T cell receptor beta chains from one sample sequenced in a study of T cell repertoires in cytomegalovirus infection. These receptors lack a known antigen. TCRdb fed the reads into MiXCR, producing one record per CDR3 protein. This table has fewer than 200,000 distinct CDR3 sequences, about 22% appearing once. The source material was CD8+ T cells from cultured PBMCs, sampled from culture after CMV antigen stimulation. These receptor sequences come from a human donor in good health (CMV status not recorded). Some clones in this sample may be carry-over from other donors' samples.

This clonotype was seen a handful of times. V gene TRBV7-2 combines with J gene TRBJ1-5; D perhaps matches TRBD1 (6 bases). In germline, CDR1 is SGHTA, CDR2 FQGNSA. This CDR3 spans 16 amino acids. The germline V and J ends were trimmed by 2 bases and 1 base, with 12 bases remaining between them. In nucleotides, the CDR3 is TGTGCCAGCAGCTTATCGGACAGACCGAGCAATCAGCCCCAGCATTTT. Protein product: CASSLSDRPSNQPQHF.

The genes are TRBV2 and TRBJ2-7; no reliable D call. This CDR3 is built from 12 residues. Germline CDR1 and CDR2: SNHLY and FYNNEI. Trimming left V 3 bases short and J 3 bases short, with 6 bases between. The DNA of the CDR3 is TGTGCCAGCAGTGATTATGGCTACGAGCAGTACTTC. Translation gives CASSDYGYEQYF. The entire variable domain, with the rest obtained from reference TRBV2 and TRBJ2-7, is as follows: EPEVTQTPSHQVTQMGQEVILRCVPISNHLYFYWYRQILGQKVEFLVSFYNNEISEKSEIFDDQFSVERPDGSNFTLKIRSTKLEDSAMYFCASSDYGYEQYFGPGTRLTVT.

The table lists this clonotype with a few counts. This chain links TRBV7-9 with TRBJ2-1; TRBD1 aligns across 7 bases. The trim removed 4 bases at V and 2 bases at J, leaving 8 bases unmatched. The germline V gene encodes CDR1 SEHNR and CDR2 FQNEAQ (reference sequence). The length of the CDR3 is 16 residues. The CDR3 region has the DNA TGTGCCAGCAGCTCAAACGGACAGGAAGCCTACAATGAGCAGTTCTTC. It translates to CASSSNGQEAYNEQFF.

V gene TRBV7-3 combines with J gene TRBJ2-1; 14 bases align to TRBD2. V lost 5 bases to trimming and J lost 6 bases; unmatched junction nucleotides: 6. CDR3 length: 16 amino acids. The germline V gene encodes CDR1 SGHTA and CDR2 FQGTGA. CDR3 coding DNA: TGTGCCAGCAGCGTTGGACTAGCGGGGGGTCTCAATGAGCAGTTCTTC. Encoded protein: CASSVGLAGGLNEQFF.

This clonotype was detected many times. The chain uses TRBV5-6 and TRBJ2-4, with D uncertain. In germline, CDR1 is SGHDT, CDR2 YYEEEE. This CDR3 spans 15 amino acids. The V end lost 0 bases, the J end lost 6 bases, and 13 bases lay between the germline ends. The CDR3 DNA reads as TGTGCCAGCAGCTTGGGGACGATCGGTTTAAACATTCAGTACTTC. Amino acid sequence: CASSLGTIGLNIQYF.

The chain couples TRBV7-6 to TRBJ2-1; TRBD2 matches at 7 bases. J gave up 0 bases and V 2 bases, and 4 bases lay outside the gene matches. In germline, CDR1 is SGHVS, CDR2 FNYEAQ. The CDR3 is made up of 16 amino acids. The CDR3 region is CASSLLRGSSYNEQFF. The CDR3 DNA is TGTGCCAGCAGCTTATTGCGGGGGAGCTCCTACAATGAGCAGTTCTTC.

The rearrangement uses TRBV7-9 and TRBJ1-1, with D maybe TRBD1 (5 bases). This CDR3 comprises 14 residues. V was cut by 3 bases and J by 1 base, with 9 bases left in between. Looked up from germline, CDR1 is SEHNR and CDR2 is FQNEAQ (reference sequence). The chain's CDR3 is CASSLSGQNTEAFF. DNA of the CDR3: TGTGCCAGCAGCTTGAGTGGACAGAACACTGAAGCTTTCTTT.

This clonotype came up a few times. The gene calls are TRBV5-6 and TRBJ2-1; 7 bases are shared with TRBD2. Per germline, CDR1 SGHDT and CDR2 YYEEEE. This CDR3 has 16 amino acids. J was trimmed by 7 bases and V by 4 bases; bases with no gene match: 14. CDR3 in amino acids: CASSKSGVPAGNEQFF. In DNA form, the CDR3 reads TGTGCCAGCAGCAAAAGCGGGGTGCCCGCCGGGAATGAGCAGTTCTTC.

This clonotype was detected only a few times. J is TRBJ1-1 and V is TRBV12-3 or TRBV12-4, with 7 bases that match TRBD1. The CDR3 has 14 amino acids. V dropped 4 bases and J dropped 4; count of bases not matched to a gene: 6. The CDR3 protein is CASSYRAGGTEAFF. CDR3 DNA: TGTGCCAGCAGTTATAGAGCAGGGGGCACTGAAGCTTTCTTT.

This clonotype was picked up a small number of times. The gene calls are TRBV7-9 and TRBJ2-2, with D perhaps matching TRBD1 (6 bases). This CDR3 has 16 amino acids. Trimming stripped 8 bases from V and 0 bases from J, with 16 bases between. CDR1 SEHNR and CDR2 FQNEAQ come from the germline V gene (reference sequence). The CDR3 is CASWKTTGPNTGELFF. In DNA form, the CDR3 reads TGTGCCAGCTGGAAGACGACAGGCCCGAACACCGGGGAGCTGTTTTTT. The full variable domain, rest sourced from reference TRBV7-9 and TRBJ2-2, is DTGVSQNPRHKITKRGQNVTFRCDPISEHNRLYWYRQTLGQGPEFLTYFQNEAQLEKSRLLSDRFSAERPKGSFSTLEIQRTEQGDSAMYLCASWKTTGPNTGELFFGEGSRLTVL.

This clonotype was picked up a small number of times. The chain combines TRBV7-8 with TRBJ2-1; 7 bases align to TRBD1. V trimming: 6 bases; J trimming: 8 bases; junction bases outside the gene matches: 10. This CDR3 has 14 amino acids. The germline gives CDR1 SGHVS, CDR2 FQNEAQ. Written as DNA, the CDR3 is TGTGCCAGCAGGAGAACGACAGGGTTGGATGAGCAGTTCTTC. Amino acid sequence: CASRRTTGLDEQFF.

The V call is TRBV4-1, the J call TRBJ1-1; D is uncertain. The CDR3 is 15 amino acids. The ends were cut back, 3 bases at V and 4 bases at J, with 15 bases in the middle. CDR1 and CDR2 (germline): MGHRA, YSYEKL. CDR3 protein: CASSQVSSGSTEAFF. DNA for the CDR3: TGCGCCAGCAGCCAGGTTTCCTCTGGGAGCACTGAAGCTTTCTTT.

This clonotype was detected only a few times. The genes are TRBV7-8 and TRBJ1-2; D is perhaps TRBD1 (5 bases). Trimming removed 1 base at V and 2 bases at J, with 14 bases between. Germline lookup yields CDR1 SGHVS and CDR2 FQNEAQ. This CDR3 spans 16 amino acids. The DNA for the CDR3 is TGTGCCAGCAGCTTAGTAGGCCAGGGAGTGAACTATGGCTACACCTTC. Translated, it gives CASSLVGQGVNYGYTF.

J is TRBJ1-2 and V is TRBV11-2; D may be TRBD1 (6 bases). From germline, CDR1 is SGHAT and CDR2 FQNNGV. The CDR3 is 13 amino acids. V lost 5 bases to trimming and J lost 4 bases, with 11 bases between them. The CDR3 region is CASSADSGYGYTF. The CDR3 DNA is TGTGCCAGCAGCGCGGACAGTGGCTATGGCTACACCTTC.

The chain recombines TRBV15 with TRBJ2-7; 9 nucleotides align to TRBD1. The CDR3 contains 14 residues. Trimming took 6 bases from V and 1 from J; bases not matched to a gene: 4. The germline gives CDR1 LNHNV, CDR2 YYDKDF (reference sequence). CDR3: CATRPGQGSYEQYF. The DNA of the CDR3 is TGTGCCACCAGACCGGGACAGGGTTCCTACGAGCAGTACTTC.

This clonotype was seen at least ten times. The V call is TRBV24-1, the J call TRBJ2-3; D is possibly TRBD2 (5 bases). This CDR3 region has 18 residues. Trimming pared 7 bases from V and 0 bases from J, leaving 22 bases between. Germline V lookup: CDR1 KGHDR, CDR2 SFDVKD. The CDR3 nucleotides read TGTGCCACCAGGCCGGGAACTCCCCCAAAGGCAAGCACAGATACGCAGTATTTT. It codes for CATRPGTPPKASTDTQYF.

This clonotype was seen only a few times. CDR3: CASSQRIPKGRNTEAFF. The CDR3 nucleotides are TGTGCCAGCAGTCAAAGGATCCCGAAAGGACGGAACACTGAAGCTTTCTTT. The chain is built from TRBV28 and TRBJ1-1; D not resolved. V was shortened by 5 bases and J by 1 base, with 20 bases between the two germline ends. There are 17 residues in the CDR3. Germline CDR1 is MDHEN and CDR2 is SYDVKM.

This clonotype was recorded a few times. The rearrangement uses TRBV7-8 and TRBJ2-7; 11 nucleotides align to TRBD1. V gave up 3 bases and J gave up 3 bases; unmatched junction bases: 10. The CDR3 is made up of 17 amino acids. From germline, CDR1 is SGHVS and CDR2 FQNEAQ. CDR3 sequence: CASSFPGQGVIYYEQYF. In DNA, the CDR3 is TGTGCCAGCAGCTTTCCGGGACAGGGGGTCATCTACTACGAGCAGTACTTC.

This clonotype appeared a few times. This sequence joins TRBV7-6 and TRBJ2-1; 7 bases match TRBD2. The CDR3 extends over 13 amino acids. The J segment lost 4 bases and the V segment lost 6 bases, leaving 3 bases of the junction unmatched. Germline assignment: CDR1 SGHVS and CDR2 FNYEAQ. CDR3: CASSSSGYNEQFF. Here the CDR3 DNA reads TGTGCCAGCAGTTCTAGCGGTTACAATGAGCAGTTCTTC.

This chain connects TRBV12-3 or TRBV12-4 to TRBJ2-1, with D unclear. This CDR3 spans 12 amino acids. Trimming stripped 7 bases from V and 2 bases from J, with 6 bases between. CDR3 amino acids: CASTQAYNEQFF. CDR3 coding DNA: TGTGCCAGCACCCAGGCCTACAATGAGCAGTTCTTC.

This clonotype was counted only a few times. The V and J genes are TRBV11-2 and TRBJ2-5, with D possibly TRBD2 on 5 matching bases. Germline lookup yields CDR1 SGHAT and CDR2 FQNNGV. The V gene lost 9 bases and the J gene lost 1 base, with 18 bases spanning the gap. This CDR3 is 15 amino acids long. The CDR3 DNA sequence: TGTGCCAGTCATAGCACACGGGAAACCCAAGAGACCCAGTACTTC. Its protein product is CASHSTRETQETQYF. Looking up the rest from reference TRBV11-2 and TRBJ2-5 gives the full variable domain: EAGVAQSPRYKIIEKRQSVAFWCNPISGHATLYWYQQILGQGPKLLIQFQNNGVVDDSQLPKDRFSAERLKGVDSTLKIQPAKLEDSAVYLCASHSTRETQETQYFGPGTRLLVL.

The chain links TRBV7-6 to TRBJ2-3; 9 bases fit TRBD2. Germline trimming cut 5 bases from V and 4 bases from J; bases unmatched to any gene: 7. The germline CDR1 and CDR2 sequences are SGHVS and FNYEAQ. The CDR3 contains 15 residues. This CDR3 is CASSRGGAEADTQYF. The DNA of the CDR3 is TGTGCCAGCAGCCGCGGGGGGGCAGAGGCAGATACGCAGTATTTT.

The rearrangement uses TRBV6-2 or TRBV6-3 and TRBJ2-3; 12 bases line up with TRBD2. Germline V gives CDR1 MNHEY, CDR2 SVGEGT. V lost 6 bases and J lost 0; bases outside the gene matches: 13. The CDR3 is made up of 19 amino acids. The CDR3 region has the DNA TGTGCCAGCAGCGGCCGGACTAGCGGGGCTATATTTAGCACAGATACGCAGTATTTT. This sequence encodes CASSGRTSGAIFSTDTQYF.

The sample holds a few counts of this clonotype. V and J are TRBV11-2 and TRBJ1-4; D ambiguous. This CDR3 comprises 14 residues. The V gene's germline CDR1 is SGHAT and CDR2 FQNNGV. V lost 5 bases to trimming and J lost 11 bases, with 18 bases between them. This CDR3 is CASSLEFGQAKLFF. CDR3 DNA sequence: TGTGCCAGCAGCCTTGAGTTCGGGCAGGCGAAACTGTTTTTT.

This clonotype was recorded a few times. This chain uses TRBV7-3 with TRBJ2-7; TRBD1 agrees at 7 bases. This CDR3 has 13 residues. Germline trimming cut 1 base from V and 6 bases from J; bases unmatched to any gene: 3. Germline assignment: CDR1 SGHTA and CDR2 FQGTGA. CDR3 sequence (DNA): TGTGCCAGCAGCTTAAAGGGGGCGGGCGAGCAGTACTTC. Amino acid sequence: CASSLKGAGEQYF.

This clonotype was counted ten times or more. V and J are TRBV12-3 or TRBV12-4 and TRBJ1-4, with D unresolved. The CDR3 is 15 amino acids. The ends were cut back, 1 base at V and 4 bases at J, with 10 bases in the middle. In DNA, the CDR3 is TGTGCCAGCAGTTTAGACGGAGACCTTAATGAAAAACTGTTTTTT. Translation gives CASSLDGDLNEKLFF.

This clonotype was picked up a small number of times. The chain recombines TRBV7-9 with TRBJ1-1; a weak D match, TRBD1 (6 bases). The germline V gene encodes CDR1 SEHNR and CDR2 FQNEAQ (reference sequence). CDR3 length: 15 amino acids. Trimming stripped 5 bases from V and 0 bases from J, with 13 bases between. The CDR3 here is CASSPGRGMNTEAFF. CDR3 sequence (DNA): TGTGCCAGCAGCCCCGGGAGGGGGATGAACACTGAAGCTTTCTTT.

This clonotype was picked up a small number of times. This chain links TRBV11-2 with TRBJ2-3; 7 bases are a match to TRBD2. J was trimmed by 0 bases and V by 8 bases; bases with no gene match: 8. This CDR3 has 15 amino acids. In germline, CDR1 is SGHAT, CDR2 FQNNGV. The CDR3 coding sequence is TGTGCCAGCCTCGGAAGCGGGGTCAGCACAGATACGCAGTATTTT. Translated: CASLGSGVSTDTQYF.

The genes are TRBV10-2 and TRBJ2-7, with D hard to call. V was trimmed by 2 bases and J by 2 bases, leaving 10 bases between them. Germline CDR1 reads WSHSY; CDR2 reads SAAADI. The length of the CDR3 is 14 residues. The CDR3 region is CASSETRATYEQYF. The CDR3 coding sequence is TGCGCCAGCAGTGAGACCCGGGCCACCTACGAGCAGTACTTC.